This T cell receptor beta chain was documented in a study of CD8+CD57+ T cells in acquired aplastic anemia. Patients sequenced had flow cytometry evidence of CD8+CD57+ cell expansion. Among the patients, none had received any therapy at the time of blood sampling. TCR beta VDJ and CDR3 profiling used genomic DNA as template. Via MiXCR, TCRdb re-called the reads, giving one row per CDR3 protein. The data contain about 98,000 distinct CDR3 sequences, 55% to 70% of them singletons. The sequence derives from a human donor with aplastic anemia. Sequencing input: sorted CD4+, CD8+, or CD8+CD57+ T cells (not recorded which) from PBMCs.

CDR3 loop: CASSAGRTGPNYGYTF. CDR3 DNA: TGTGCCAGCAGCGCCGGTCGGACAGGACCCAACTATGGCTACACCTTC. This sequence joins TRBV9 and TRBJ1-2; TRBD1 aligns across 7 bases. The length of the CDR3 is 16 residues. J lost 2 bases, V lost 3 bases, and 10 bases had no gene match. Germline V CDR1 and CDR2: SGDLS, YYNGEE.